The rows below give T cell receptor beta chains drawn from one sample of a study of blood T cell repertoires in COVID-19. Method: immunoSEQ multiplex PCR; TCRdb's copy keeps in-frame clones and lacks some. In the table there are roughly 140,000 clones, under 90% of which are singletons. Sequenced input: peripheral blood. The receptors shown here come from a human donor in a cohort sampled during active COVID-19. The CDR3 runs from the conserved cysteine through the conserved F or W. A D gene is named only where the DNA matches it firmly. Clone size, where shown, is once, few, many, or a class for clones that have expanded.

NA	TRBD2	TRBV30	TRBJ2-4	TGTGCCTGGAGTGGTTCCGGGGGGGGCATTCAGTACTTC	CAWSGSGGGIQYF
NA	NA	TRBV19	TRBJ2-7	TGTGCCAGTAGTACGACCCACCGGGACACAATTTTCTACGAGCAGTACTTC	CASSTTHRDTIFYEQYF
NA	TRBD1	TRBV4-3	TRBJ1-5	TGCGCCAGCAGCCAAGAGGGACAGGGAGGCCAGCCCCAGCATTTT	CASSQEGQGGQPQHF
NA	NA	TRBV14	TRBJ2-7	TGTGCCAGCAGCCCCCGGGACACCTACGAGCAGTACTTC	CASSPRDTYEQYF
NA	TRBD1	TRBV7-8	TRBJ2-7	TGTGCCAGCAGCCCCTGGACAGGTCTCTCCTACGAGCAGTACTTC	CASSPWTGLSYEQYF
NA	NA	TRBV9	TRBJ1-1	TGTGCCAGCAGCCATGGGGGCGACAGAGACACTGAAGCTTTCTTT	CASSHGGDRDTEAFF
NA	TRBD1	TRBV9	TRBJ1-4	TGTGCCAGCAGCCCAACGACAGGGGGTAATGAAAAACTGTTTTTT	CASSPTTGGNEKLFF
NA	NA	TRBV11-3	TRBJ1-6	TGTGCCAGCAGCTTAGGCGGCAGGGTGGGGAATTCACCCCTCCACTTT	CASSLGGRVGNSPLHF
NA	TRBD1	TRBV7-8	TRBJ1-3	TGTGCCAGCAGCGTCAGACCGGGACAGAGCTCTGGAAACACCATATATTTT	CASSVRPGQSSGNTIYF
NA	TRBD1	TRBV6-5	TRBJ1-4	TGTGCCAGCAGTTACTCAGGGGGCAGTTCCGAAAAACTGTTTTTT	CASSYSGGSSEKLFF
NA	TRBD1	TRBV11-3	TRBJ1-5	TGTGCCAGCACCAACACAGGGGCGGCCTTCAATCAGCCCCAGCATTTT	CASTNTGAAFNQPQHF
few	NA	TRBV6-4	TRBJ1-4	TGTGCCAGCAGTGCCGACGGCAGGGGATGGAATGAAAAACTGTTTTTT	CASSADGRGWNEKLFF
NA	TRBD2	TRBV3-1/TRBV3-2	TRBJ2-1	TGTGCCAGCAGCCAGCGCGGGGGGGCAAATGAGCAGTTCTTC	CASSQRGGANEQFF
once	TRBD1	TRBV7-2	TRBJ2-7	TGTGCCAGCAGCCCCGGGACAGGGGGTCCCTACGAGCAGTACTTC	CASSPGTGGPYEQYF
once	NA	TRBV7-9	TRBJ1-2	TGTGCCAGCAGCATAGAAGCGGCTGGCTACACCTTC	CASSIEAAGYTF
NA	TRBD1	TRBV5-5	TRBJ2-3	TGTGCCAGCACCTACCCGACAGGGGGGACAGATACGCAGTATTTT	CASTYPTGGTDTQYF
NA	TRBD1	TRBV19	TRBJ2-7	TGTGCCAGTAGTGCCCCACCGGGGACAGGGGCCTCCTACGAGCAGTACTTC	CASSAPPGTGASYEQYF
NA	NA	TRBV7-8	TRBJ1-1	TGTGCCAGCAGCTTAGAAGGACACCAATTTGGCACTGAAGCTTTCTTT	CASSLEGHQFGTEAFF
NA	NA	TRBV6-2/TRBV6-3	TRBJ1-2	TGTGCCAGCAGCGAACAGGGCTATGGCTACACCTTC	CASSEQGYGYTF
NA	TRBD1	TRBV27	TRBJ2-7	TGTGCCAGCAGTTTGGGGACAGGGGGGTCCTACGAGCAGTACTTC	CASSLGTGGSYEQYF
NA	TRBD1	TRBV5-1	TRBJ1-1	TGCGCCAGCAGCTTGCCACAGGGGGGAACTGAAGCTTTCTTT	CASSLPQGGTEAFF
NA	TRBD1	TRBV27	TRBJ1-6	TGTGCCAGCAGTTTATGGACCGGACAGGGTCTCGGTTCACCCCTCCACTTT	CASSLWTGQGLGSPLHF
few	TRBD1	TRBV28	TRBJ1-6	TGTGCCAGCAGTTTAGATAAGTGGGGACAGGGGTTGAGTAATTCACCCCTCCACTTT	CASSLDKWGQGLSNSPLHF
NA	NA	TRBV9	TRBJ1-4	TGTGCCAGCAGCGTAGGGTTTCGGGCTGCGTCTTCGAGGGATGAAAAACTGTTTTTT	CASSVGFRAASSRDEKLFF
NA	NA	TRBV2	TRBJ1-2	TGTGCCAGCAGTGGGAGGGAGAGCTACACCTTC	CASSGRESYTF
NA	NA	TRBV7-9	TRBJ1-4	TGTGCCAGCACCTTCCCGAAGGGGTTCGGGGGTGAAAAACTGTTTTTT	CASTFPKGFGGEKLFF
NA	TRBD2	TRBV6-2/TRBV6-3	TRBJ2-1	TGTGCCAGCAGTGATTCCGGGACTAGCGGGGGTGATGAGCAGTTCTTC	CASSDSGTSGGDEQFF
NA	NA	TRBV28	TRBJ1-5	TGTGCCAGCAGTTTAATAGTACGGCCCCAGCATTTT	CASSLIVRPQHF
NA	NA	TRBV12-3/TRBV12-4	TRBJ1-1	TGTGCCAGCAGTTTTCTGGAAGCTTTCTTT	CASSFLEAFF
few	TRBD1	TRBV28	TRBJ1-1	TGTGCCACCCTGGGACAGGCGTACACTGAAGCTTTCTTT	CATLGQAYTEAFF
NA	NA	TRBV7-2	TRBJ1-1	TGTGCCAGCAGCCCAGGAGGGACTGAAGCTTTCTTT	CASSPGGTEAFF
NA	NA	TRBV27	TRBJ2-3	TGTGCCAGCAGCTTGGAGCATAGCACAGATACGCAGTATTTT	CASSLEHSTDTQYF
few	NA	TRBV4-3	TRBJ1-1	TGCGCCAGCAGCCCCAAGGACAGCCTGAACACTGAAGCTTTCTTT	CASSPKDSLNTEAFF
NA	NA	TRBV14	TRBJ2-7	TGTGCCAGCAGCCAAGATCTCCCCAGGTCCGAGCAGTACTTC	CASSQDLPRSEQYF
NA	NA	TRBV20-1	TRBJ1-2	TGCAGTGCTAGTGGGAGTATCTATGGCTACACCTTC	CSASGSIYGYTF
NA	NA	TRBV5-1	TRBJ2-5	TGCGCCAGCAGCTTGGGGGCGGGACAGCAAGAGACCCAGTACTTC	CASSLGAGQQETQYF
NA	TRBD1	TRBV5-4	TRBJ1-1	TGTGCCAGCAGGGCGGCGGAGACAGGGAGTGCTGAAGCTTTCTTT	CASRAAETGSAEAFF
NA	TRBD1	TRBV5-8	TRBJ2-1	TGTGCCAGCACCCTCCTCCCCCAGGGACAGGGGAGGAGTGAGCAGTTCTTC	CASTLLPQGQGRSEQFF
NA	NA	TRBV4-1	TRBJ2-1	TGCGCCAGCAGCCCCCTGGAGGGGGGGAACACCTACAATGAGCAGTTCTTC	CASSPLEGGNTYNEQFF
NA	TRBD1	TRBV5-5	TRBJ1-1	TGTGCCAGCAGCTTTACAGGGGGCTGGGACACTGAAGCTTTCTTT	CASSFTGGWDTEAFF
NA	TRBD2	TRBV5-4	TRBJ2-5	TGTGCCAGCAGCTTGGTCCGGGGGGGCTTTCAAGAGACCCAGTACTTC	CASSLVRGGFQETQYF
NA	NA	TRBV6-4	TRBJ2-1	TGTGCCAGCAGAGGCACAGCTCGGAATGAGCAGTTCTTC	CASRGTARNEQFF
once	NA	TRBV7-3	TRBJ2-6	TGTGCCAGCAGCTTAAAAGGCCGGGATCACTCTGGGGCCAACGTCCTGACTTTC	CASSLKGRDHSGANVLTF
NA	TRBD1	TRBV7-7	TRBJ2-5	TGTGCCAGCAGCCCCCAGCCTTTGGGACAGGGGGAGACCCAGTACTTC	CASSPQPLGQGETQYF
NA	TRBD1	TRBV6-2/TRBV6-3	TRBJ1-2	TGTGCCAGCAGTTACACCACGGACAGGGGAGGCGGCTACACCTTC	CASSYTTDRGGGYTF
NA	NA	TRBV9	TRBJ1-2	TGTGCCAGCAGGGGCAGTTGGAACTATGGCTACACCTTC	CASRGSWNYGYTF
NA	TRBD1	TRBV5-4	TRBJ2-1	TGTGCCAGCAGCCCTTCCCGGGACAGCTACAATGAGCAGTTCTTC	CASSPSRDSYNEQFF
NA	NA	TRBV9	TRBJ1-3	TGTGCCAGCAGTCCCCGGGGGACTGGAAACACCATATATTTT	CASSPRGTGNTIYF